A selection of T cell receptor beta chains follows, all from one sample in a study of T cells in Graves' hyperthyroidism and ophthalmopathy. TCRdb ran MiXCR on the multiplex PCR reads and lists one entry per CDR3 protein. The table lists 400,000 to 550,000 distinct CDR3 sequences, roughly a quarter of them singletons. Sequencing was done on a sample of blood. The source of these receptors is a woman in her 30s with Graves' ophthalmopathy. The CDR3 runs from the conserved cysteine through the conserved F or W. D genes are given only for firm matches. Rows give clone size only sometimes, using once, few, many, or a class for an expanded clone.

. | many | TRBJ1-1 | TRBV20-1 | CSAPDEPGNTEAFF | TGCAGTGCCCCAGACGAACCGGGGAACACTGAAGCTTTCTTT
TRBD1 | few | TRBJ2-2 | TRBV24-1 | CATSDSRQGVTGELFF | TGTGCCACCAGTGATTCAAGACAGGGGGTTACCGGGGAGCTGTTTTTT
. | many | TRBJ2-7 | TRBV20-1 | CSAHDRSSYEQYF | TGCAGTGCTCATGACAGGAGCTCCTACGAGCAGTACTTC
TRBD2 | few | TRBJ2-2 | TRBV6-2/TRBV6-3 | CASKGPSGNTGELFF | TGTGCCAGCAAGGGGCCTAGCGGCAACACCGGGGAGCTGTTTTTT
TRBD1 | many | TRBJ2-7 | TRBV20-1 | CSVQGQGYEQYF | TGCAGTGTTCAAGGACAGGGCTACGAGCAGTACTTC
TRBD2 | many | TRBJ2-5 | TRBV3-1 | CASSSTSGGGETQYF | TGTGCCAGCAGCTCGACTAGCGGGGGGGGAGAGACCCAGTACTTC
TRBD1 | many | TRBJ1-1 | TRBV10-3 | CAIRGTVMNTEAFF | TGTGCCATCAGAGGGACAGTAATGAACACTGAAGCTTTCTTT
. | . | TRBJ2-2 | TRBV11-3 | CASSIDPTGELFF | TGTGCCAGCAGCATAGATCCTACCGGGGAGCTGTTTTTT
TRBD1 | . | TRBJ1-1 | TRBV12-3/TRBV12-4 | CASSPPTGAFF | TGTGCCAGCAGCCCCCCGACAGGGGCTTTCTTT
TRBD1 | few | TRBJ2-7 | TRBV6-1 | CASSELRGTVPYEQYF | TGTGCCAGCAGTGAATTGCGAGGGACAGTACCCTACGAGCAGTACTTC
. | many | TRBJ2-2 | TRBV20-1 | CSARGLLTGELFF | TGCAGTGCTAGAGGGCTCCTGACCGGGGAGCTGTTTTTT
. | . | TRBJ2-7 | TRBV28 | CASRADTSYEQYF | TGTGCCAGCAGGGCGGACACCTCCTACGAGCAGTACTTC
TRBD2 | many | TRBJ2-7 | TRBV20-1 | CSASIPGTSVSYEQYF | TGCAGTGCTTCAATCCCCGGGACTAGCGTCTCCTACGAGCAGTACTTC
. | . | TRBJ1-3 | TRBV12-3/TRBV12-4 | CASSPTGTISGNTIYF | TGTGCCAGCAGTCCAACCGGGACAATCTCTGGAAACACCATATATTTT
. | many | TRBJ1-1 | TRBV10-2 | CASSDPQGRGTEAFF | TGCGCCAGCAGTGACCCCCAGGGTCGGGGCACTGAAGCTTTCTTT
TRBD1 | many | TRBJ1-2 | TRBV24-1 | CATGSTGGEGGYTF | TGTGCCACCGGCTCGACAGGGGGGGAAGGTGGCTACACCTTC
. | . | TRBJ2-5 | TRBV6-1 | CASSRGTEEETQYF | TGTGCCAGCAGTCGCGGGACGGAGGAAGAGACCCAGTACTTC
TRBD2 | many | TRBJ2-7 | TRBV12-3/TRBV12-4 | CASSLGLATGYEQYF | TGTGCCAGCAGTTTAGGACTAGCGACAGGCTACGAGCAGTACTTC
. | many | TRBJ1-5 | TRBV20-1 | CSARDWVSPQHF | TGCAGTGCTAGAGACTGGGTCTCGCCCCAGCATTTT
TRBD1 | many | TRBJ1-2 | TRBV12-3/TRBV12-4 | CASTLPPVQGGGYTF | TGTGCCAGCACCCTCCCCCCTGTACAGGGGGGTGGCTACACCTTC
. | many | TRBJ1-2 | TRBV18 | CASSSPVNYGYTF | TGTGCCAGCTCATCGCCGGTTAACTATGGCTACACCTTC
TRBD1 | many | TRBJ2-7 | TRBV20-1 | CSARRGQGSYEQYF | TGCAGTGCTAGACGTGGACAGGGCTCCTACGAGCAGTACTTC
TRBD1 | once | TRBJ1-1 | TRBV12-3/TRBV12-4 | CASTPAGTGGLMGTEAFF | TGTGCCAGCACTCCGGCAGGGACAGGGGGCTTAATGGGCACTGAAGCTTTCTTT
. | many | TRBJ1-5 | TRBV10-3 | CATRTDTSNQPQHF | TGTGCCACCAGGACAGACACTAGCAATCAGCCCCAGCATTTT
TRBD1 | few | TRBJ1-5 | TRBV6-5 | CASSYGDRGQPQHF | TGTGCCAGCAGTTACGGGGACAGAGGACAGCCCCAGCATTTT
TRBD1 | . | TRBJ1-2 | TRBV18 | CASSPPSLTGINTF | TGTGCCAGCTCACCACCGTCACTGACAGGGATCAACACCTTC
TRBD2 | few | TRBJ2-7 | TRBV28 | CASRASGLYYEQYF | TGTGCCAGCAGGGCTAGCGGACTATACTACGAGCAGTACTTC
. | many | TRBJ1-1 | TRBV20-1 | CSAMRGGRGTEAFF | TGCAGTGCTATGCGGGGAGGGCGAGGCACTGAAGCTTTCTTT
TRBD1 | . | TRBJ1-1 | TRBV6-1 | CATLRRDRVTEAFF | TGTGCCACCCTAAGAAGGGACAGGGTTACTGAAGCTTTCTTT
TRBD1 | many | TRBJ1-2 | TRBV12-3/TRBV12-4 | CASSSNRQGAYDGYTF | TGTGCCAGCAGTTCCAACCGACAGGGGGCGTATGACGGCTACACCTTC
. | many | TRBJ1-2 | TRBV6-5 | CASSYSWDNYGYTF | TGTGCCAGCAGTTACTCGTGGGATAACTATGGCTACACCTTC
TRBD2 | . | TRBJ2-5 | TRBV7-6 | CASGGTRRGAGETQYF | TGTGCCAGCGGAGGTACGCGGCGGGGGGCCGGGGAGACCCAGTACTTC
TRBD2 | . | TRBJ2-7 | TRBV9 | CASSVGLAGRYEQYF | TGTGCCAGCAGCGTAGGCCTAGCGGGCAGGTACGAGCAGTACTTC
. | . | TRBJ1-6 | TRBV9 | CASSTEGGVNSPLHF | TGTGCCAGCAGCACCGAGGGGGGGGTCAATTCACCCCTCCACTTT
. | few | TRBJ1-1 | TRBV3-1 | CASSQVSQGRKDTEAFF | TGTGCCAGCAGCCAAGTGTCCCAGGGAAGGAAGGACACTGAAGCTTTCTTT
. | . | TRBJ2-3 | TRBV2 | CASSAGGARDTQYF | TGTGCCAGCAGTGCTGGGGGGGCCAGAGATACGCAGTATTTT
. | many | TRBJ2-5 | TRBV20-1 | CSARVGGAPAETQYF | TGCAGTGCTAGAGTGGGTGGAGCCCCGGCAGAGACCCAGTACTTC
. | few | TRBJ1-5 | TRBV2 | CASNSRENQPQHF | TGTGCCAGCAATTCCAGGGAAAATCAGCCCCAGCATTTT
. | . | TRBJ2-7 | TRBV3-1 | CASSQDMGSRIRQYF | TGTGCCAGCAGCCAAGATATGGGTTCCCGTATCCGGCAGTACTTC
. | many | TRBJ2-7 | TRBV10-3 | CAISVDSPYEQYF | TGTGCCATCAGTGTCGACAGCCCCTACGAGCAGTACTTC
. | many | TRBJ2-6 | TRBV2 | CASKGSSGANVLTF | TGTGCCAGCAAGGGGAGCTCTGGGGCCAACGTCCTGACTTTC
. | many | TRBJ1-5 | TRBV24-1 | CATSGQPNQPQHF | TGTGCCACCAGTGGACAGCCTAATCAGCCCCAGCATTTT